A single sample is the source of the 28 T cell receptor beta chains below, sequenced in a study of T cell responses to AZD1222 COVID-19 vaccine. Here immunoSEQ multiplex PCR was the method, and the copy in TCRdb shows in-frame clones only, minus some. The sample has fewer than 200,000 clones, roughly nine tenths seen once. Sequencing was performed on peripheral blood, taken on day 0 of AZD1222 vaccination. All receptors come from an adult in good health.

This clone showed up just a few times. This chain links TRBV27 with TRBJ1-6; D remains unclear. The CDR3 consists of 16 residues. The V gene lost 3 bases and the J gene lost 0 bases, with 9 bases spanning the gap. Germline CDR1 reads MNHEY; CDR2 reads SMNVEV (reference sequence). The chain's CDR3 is CASSFVTGSYNSPLHF. The CDR3 DNA is TGTGCCAGCAGTTTTGTGACCGGCTCCTATAATTCACCCCTCCACTTT.

The chain employs TRBV6-2 or TRBV6-3 and TRBJ2-7; 9 nucleotides align to TRBD1. CDR3 length: 14 residues. Trimming removed 5 bases from V and 1 base from J; junction bases left unmatched: 3. From germline, CDR1 is MNHEY and CDR2 SVGEGT. The CDR3 region has the DNA TGTGCCAGCAGTGGGACAGGGCTGTCCTACGAGCAGTACTTC. Protein sequence: CASSGTGLSYEQYF.

CDR3 coding DNA: TGTGCCAGCAGTTTATTTGGAACCGGACTAGCGGGAACCAATGAGCAGTTCTTC. Its protein product is CASSLFGTGLAGTNEQFF. The chain links TRBV27 to TRBJ2-1; TRBD2 agrees at 12 bases. V gave up 1 base and J gave up 6 bases; unmatched junction bases: 10. CDR3 size: 18 residues. Germline V gives CDR1 MNHEY, CDR2 SMNVEV (reference sequence).

The chain carries TRBV6-1 and TRBJ1-5, with D possibly TRBD1 on 5 matching bases. Per the germline V gene, CDR1 is MNHNS and CDR2 is SASEGT. The CDR3 runs to 18 residues. V gave up 0 bases and J gave up 1 base, with 16 bases separating them. DNA of the CDR3: TGTGCCAGCAGTGAAGCGGGACTTTGGGGAATGAGCAATCAGCCCCAGCATTTT. Protein: CASSEAGLWGMSNQPQHF.

This rearrangement joins TRBV6-5 to TRBJ2-2; 9 bases line up with TRBD2. J lost 6 bases, V lost 6 bases, and 5 bases had no gene match. CDR1 is MNHEY and CDR2 is SVGAGI in the germline V gene. The CDR3 has 14 amino acids. The CDR3 bases are TGTGCCAGCAGCCGCGGGGGGGCCCCCGGGGAGCTGTTTTTT. Translation: CASSRGGAPGELFF.

This clone has a handful of counts. V and J are TRBV28 and TRBJ2-7; no clear D. V lost 2 bases to trimming and J lost 2 bases, with 1 base between them. This CDR3 has 11 amino acids. Germline CDR1 is MDHEN and CDR2 is SYDVKM. The CDR3 DNA sequence: TGTGCCAGCAGTTTAACCTACGAGCAGTACTTC. Its protein product is CASSLTYEQYF.

The genes are TRBV30 and TRBJ1-2, with D perhaps matching TRBD1 (5 bases). Per the germline V gene, CDR1 is GTSNPN and CDR2 is SVGIG (reference sequence). The CDR3 loop spans 13 amino acids. V dropped 2 bases and J dropped 3 bases, with 10 bases sitting between them. This CDR3 is CAWSMGGDYGYTF. DNA for the CDR3: TGTGCCTGGAGTATGGGGGGTGACTATGGCTACACCTTC.

The CDR3 loop is CASRPRILQVPEAFF. Here the CDR3 DNA reads TGTGCCAGCAGACCGAGAATTCTCCAGGTACCTGAAGCTTTCTTT. V is TRBV5-6 and J is TRBJ1-1; D remains ambiguous. CDR3 length: 15 amino acids. Germline V gene lookup returns CDR1 SGHDT and CDR2 YYEEEE. The V end lost 5 bases, the J end lost 6 bases, and 20 bases lay between the germline ends.

The chain employs TRBV19 and TRBJ1-3; D is ambiguous. Trimming shortened V by 2 bases and J by 1 base, and 12 bases separated the two germline ends. The length of the CDR3 is 16 residues. Germline V gene lookup returns CDR1 LNHDA and CDR2 SQIVND (reference sequence). The CDR3 DNA reads as TGTGCCAGTAGTATATCGGGGTTCTCGTCTGGAAACACCATATATTTT. The encoded protein is CASSISGFSSGNTIYF.

The chain joins TRBV9 to TRBJ2-3, with D uncertain. The germline CDR1 and CDR2 sequences are SGDLS and YYNGEE. V gave up 0 bases and J gave up 5 bases, with 4 bases separating them. There are 12 residues in the CDR3. The CDR3 sequence: CASSVVEDTQYF. The DNA for the CDR3 is TGTGCCAGCAGCGTAGTGGAAGATACGCAGTATTTT. Filled out from reference TRBV9 and TRBJ2-3, the complete variable domain reads DSGVTQTPKHLITATGQRVTLRCSPRSGDLSVYWYQQSLDQGLQFLIQYYNGEERAKGNILERFSAQQFPDLHSELNLSSLELGDSALYFCASSVVEDTQYFGPGTRLTVL.

The count of this clone is one. V is TRBV6-1 and J is TRBJ1-1; 8 bases fit TRBD1. The CDR3 is 16 amino acids. Losses at the gene ends were 3 bases for V and 6 bases for J; bases not matched to a gene: 12. Germline V gene lookup returns CDR1 MNHNS and CDR2 SASEGT. CDR3 DNA sequence: TGTGCCAGCAGTGACCACAGGGGGGGATACCTCCCTGAAGCTTTCTTT. Translation: CASSDHRGGYLPEAFF.

The V gene is TRBV9, the J gene TRBJ2-7; D assignment may be TRBD1 or TRBD2 (5 bases each). Trimming stripped 2 bases from V and 3 bases from J, with 12 bases between. Per the germline V gene, CDR1 is SGDLS and CDR2 is YYNGEE. CDR3 length equals 14 residues. CDR3 nucleotides: TGTGCCAGCAGCGTTTGGGGACGGGACTACGAGCAGTACTTC. It encodes CASSVWGRDYEQYF.

The chain joins TRBV4-1 to TRBJ2-5, with 12 nucleotides matching TRBD2. This CDR3 comprises 16 residues. V lost 0 bases, J lost 5 bases, and 4 bases stayed unmatched. CDR1 and CDR2 from the germline V gene are MGHRA and YSYEKL. As DNA, the CDR3 is TGCGCCAGCAGCCAAGAAAAGACTAGCGGGGGTGAGACCCAGTACTTC. It codes for CASSQEKTSGGETQYF.

The gene calls are TRBV11-2 and TRBJ1-6; the D is unclear. The CDR3 totals 15 residues. CDR1 and CDR2 from the germline V gene are SGHAT and FQNNGV. Trimming removed 7 bases from V and 0 bases from J, with 10 bases in between. CDR3 sequence (DNA): TGTGCCAGCACTCCCCACGGCTCCTATAATTCACCCCTCCACTTT. It is translated as CASTPHGSYNSPLHF.

V is TRBV7-9 and J is TRBJ1-1; TRBD1 might be the D (6 bases). The germline V gene encodes CDR1 SEHNR and CDR2 FQNEAQ (reference sequence). Between the trimmed V and J ends, which lost 7 bases and 3 bases, there was a span of 21 bases. The CDR3 totals 16 residues. For the CDR3, the DNA is TGTGCCAGCACCTTGGGGGGGGGCACGCTGCACACTGAAGCTTTCTTT. Translated: CASTLGGGTLHTEAFF.

The genes are TRBV4-2 and TRBJ2-1; tentative D call: TRBD2 (6 bases). V was cut by 1 base and J by 6 bases, with 13 bases left in between. Germline CDR1 is LGHNA and CDR2 is YNFKEQ. The CDR3 extends over 15 amino acids. In DNA, the CDR3 is TGTGCCAGCAGCCAAGTAGGTCAGGGAGGCAATGAGCAGTTCTTC. The encoded protein is CASSQVGQGGNEQFF.

This chain connects TRBV7-3 to TRBJ2-1, with D possibly being TRBD1 (5 bases). Germline-derived CDR1 and CDR2 are SGHTA and FQGTGA. The CDR3 contains 13 residues. V lost 1 base, J lost 7 bases, and 8 bases lay in between. CDR3 sequence reads: CASSLNAGNEQFF. In nucleotides, the CDR3 is TGTGCCAGCAGCTTAAATGCAGGGAATGAGCAGTTCTTC.

The chain uses TRBV27 and TRBJ2-7; 9 bases fit TRBD1. The CDR3 has 15 residues. CDR1 and CDR2 (germline): MNHEY, SMNVEV (reference sequence). V lost 2 bases to trimming and J lost 6 bases; unmatched junction nucleotides: 8. The CDR3 coding sequence is TGTGCCAGCAGTTTAGATGGGTGGACAGGGGTCGAGCAGTACTTC. It is translated as CASSLDGWTGVEQYF.

The chain uses TRBV5-1 and TRBJ1-1; D unresolved. V lost 5 bases to trimming and J lost 3 bases, with 14 bases between them. In germline, CDR1 is SGHRS, CDR2 YFSETQ. The CDR3 has 14 amino acids. CDR3 DNA sequence: TGCGCCAGCAGTTGGTCCAGGAGAGACACTGAAGCTTTCTTT. Protein: CASSWSRRDTEAFF.

The chain uses TRBV6-2 or TRBV6-3 and TRBJ1-1, with D tentatively TRBD1 (6 bases). This CDR3 spans 14 amino acids. V was pared by 5 bases and J by 5 bases, with 15 bases between. Germline loops: CDR1 MNHEY, CDR2 SVGEGT. The CDR3 here is CASSRVPGETEAFF. DNA for the CDR3: TGTGCCAGCAGTCGGGTTCCAGGGGAAACTGAAGCTTTCTTT.

CDR3: CASSLIGYNEQFF. In DNA form, the CDR3 reads TGTGCCAGCAGTTTAATCGGATACAATGAGCAGTTCTTC. V is TRBV27 and J is TRBJ2-1; D uncertain. This CDR3 comprises 13 residues. V was cut by 2 bases and J by 4 bases, with 6 bases left in between. Germline V CDR1 and CDR2: MNHEY, SMNVEV (reference sequence).

V and J are TRBV6-2 or TRBV6-3 and TRBJ1-1; TRBD1 might be the D (5 bases). Germline V gives CDR1 MNHEY, CDR2 SVGEGT. The ends were cut back, 7 bases at V and 1 base at J, with 10 bases in the middle. The CDR3 length is 13 residues. As DNA, the CDR3 is TGTGCCAGCATCCCTGGGGGGAACACTGAAGCTTTCTTT. This sequence encodes CASIPGGNTEAFF.

The V gene is TRBV19, the J gene TRBJ2-5, with D tentatively TRBD2 (6 bases). The CDR3 length is 13 residues. V dropped 3 bases and J dropped 5 bases, with 10 bases sitting between them. Germline values: CDR1 LNHDA, CDR2 SQIVND (reference sequence). The CDR3 loop reads CASSISLAETQYF. In DNA, the CDR3 is TGTGCCAGTAGTATTAGTCTAGCGGAGACCCAGTACTTC.

The gene calls are TRBV7-2 and TRBJ1-2, with a weak D call TRBD1 (5 bases). The CDR3 has 17 amino acids. CDR1 and CDR2 (germline): SGHTA, FQGNSA. V was cut by 3 bases and J by 8 bases, with 25 bases left in between. This CDR3 reads CASSFFTNYQGGGGYTF. Here the CDR3 DNA reads TGTGCCAGCAGCTTTTTCACAAACTATCAGGGAGGTGGCGGCTACACCTTC.

The gene calls are TRBV6-1 and TRBJ1-1; no reliable D call. The CDR3 spans 13 residues. Germline CDR1 is MNHNS and CDR2 is SASEGT. V dropped 2 bases and J dropped 11 bases, with 15 bases sitting between them. The DNA for the CDR3 is TGTGCCAGCAGTGAAACCTTGGGCTCGGCCGCTTTCTTT. Translated: CASSETLGSAAFF.

This sequence joins TRBV11-3 and TRBJ2-7; possible D gene TRBD2, 5 bases. Trimming left V 5 bases short and J 0 bases short, with 14 bases between. Germline CDR1 and CDR2: SGHNT and YENEEA. The CDR3 is 15 amino acids. Here the CDR3 DNA reads TGTGCCAGCAGCCTACAAAGCGGATACTCCTACGAGCAGTACTTC. Translation: CASSLQSGYSYEQYF. The full variable domain, its missing parts supplied by reference TRBV11-3 and TRBJ2-7, is EAGVVQSPRYKIIEKKQPVAFWCNPISGHNTLYWYLQNLGQGPELLIRYENEEAVDDSQLPKDRFSAERLKGVDSTLKIQPAELGDSAVYLCASSLQSGYSYEQYFGPGTRLTVT.

This clone was counted a single time. The CDR3 protein is CASSEALLGAKYGYTF. CDR3 bases: TGTGCCAGCAGTGAAGCGCTTCTGGGGGCGAAATATGGCTACACCTTC. This chain joins TRBV2 and TRBJ1-2; TRBD1 is a possible D gene (6 bases). The germline V gene has CDR1 SNHLY and CDR2 FYNNEI. The ends were cut back, 0 bases at V and 5 bases at J, with 16 bases in the middle. The CDR3 is made up of 16 amino acids.

J is TRBJ2-3 and V is TRBV7-2; D ambiguous. Germline assignment: CDR1 SGHTA and CDR2 FQGNSA. CDR3 length equals 14 residues. Trimming removed 0 bases from V and 2 bases from J, with 6 bases in between. In nucleotides, the CDR3 is TGTGCCAGCAGCTTAGCGTCCCTCACAGATACGCAGTATTTT. Translating gives CASSLASLTDTQYF. Complete variable domain (other parts from reference TRBV7-2 and TRBJ2-3): GAGVSQSPSNKVTEKGKDVELRCDPISGHTALYWYRQSLGQGLEFLIYFQGNSAPDKSGLPSDRFSAERTGGSVSTLTIQRTQQEDSAVYLCASSLASLTDTQYFGPGTRLTVL.